The next 14 T cell receptor beta chains were all read from a single sample in a study of T-cell reconstitution after alpha-beta-depleted transplantation in children. Using unique molecular identifiers, the investigators prepared the TCRbeta library. Via MiXCR, TCRdb re-called the PCR reads, giving one row per CDR3 protein. The sample has hundreds of thousands of distinct CDR3 sequences, 10% to 15% seen once. This specimen consisted of PBMCs, mostly from graft donor cells, obtained 360 days after TCRalphabeta/CD19-depleted stem cell transplant. Receptors originate from a male patient younger than 18 who had a stem cell transplant for acute myeloid leukemia, so the T cells may come from the graft donor.

This clonotype was seen at least ten times. The chain uses TRBV20-1 and TRBJ1-2; no clear D. The V end was cut by 1 base, the J end by 8 bases, with 14 bases between. From germline, CDR1 is DFQATT and CDR2 SNEGSKA (reference sequence). CDR3 length: 13 residues. This chain's CDR3 is CSARVLRPEGYTF. In nucleotides, the CDR3 is TGCAGTGCTAGAGTGCTCAGGCCAGAAGGCTACACCTTC.

This clonotype occurred a few times. The chain employs TRBV5-1 and TRBJ2-3; 15 nucleotides align to TRBD2. The germline V gene has CDR1 SGHRS and CDR2 YFSETQ. J lost 9 bases, V lost 4 bases, and 6 bases had no gene match. CDR3 length equals 15 residues. The CDR3 is CASSPPGLAGGTQYF. Written as DNA, the CDR3 is TGCGCCAGCAGCCCCCCGGGACTAGCGGGAGGAACGCAGTATTTT.

This clonotype was observed a handful of times. The J gene is TRBJ2-1, the V gene TRBV5-1; D unclear. CDR3 size: 14 residues. Germline V lookup: CDR1 SGHRS, CDR2 YFSETQ. Between the trimmed V and J ends, which lost 7 bases and 0 bases, there was a span of 11 bases. The CDR3 region has the DNA TGCGCCAGCGGTCCGGAAAGCTCCTACAATGAGCAGTTCTTC. Amino acid sequence: CASGPESSYNEQFF.

This clonotype was observed at least ten times. The rearrangement joins TRBV4-3 to TRBJ2-2; tentative D call: TRBD2 (6 bases). CDR3 length: 15 amino acids. In germline, CDR1 is LGHNA, CDR2 YSLEER. V was trimmed by 0 bases and J by 4 bases, leaving 9 bases between them. The CDR3 bases are TGCGCCAGCAGCCAAGAGGGGAGGCCCACCGGGGAGCTGTTTTTT. It translates to CASSQEGRPTGELFF.

The chain is built from TRBV6-5 and TRBJ2-7; D gene ambiguous. V was pared by 2 bases and J by 4 bases, with 12 bases between. The germline V gene encodes CDR1 MNHEY and CDR2 SVGAGI. This CDR3 is 14 amino acids long. The CDR3 sequence is CASSYGPSRYEQYF. The DNA of the CDR3 is TGTGCCAGCAGTTACGGGCCTAGTAGGTACGAGCAGTACTTC.

This clonotype has just a few counts. The V and J genes are TRBV24-1 and TRBJ2-1, with D tentatively TRBD2 (6 bases). The ends were cut back, 11 bases at V and 1 base at J, with 14 bases in the middle. The CDR3 totals 14 residues. Germline V gene lookup returns CDR1 KGHDR and CDR2 SFDVKD. For the CDR3, the DNA is TGTGCCATCGCAGGGAGGACTTCCTACAATGAGCAGTTCTTC. This sequence encodes CAIAGRTSYNEQFF.

The chain is built from TRBV7-8 and TRBJ2-1, with D tentatively TRBD1 (6 bases). The CDR3 length is 19 residues. Germline CDR1 and CDR2: SGHVS and FQNEAQ. Trimming took off 5 bases at V and 0 bases at J, with 23 bases between the two ends. CDR3 region: CASSRLVAGAPSSYNEQFF. DNA for the CDR3: TGTGCCAGCAGCCGGTTGGTGGCAGGGGCTCCCAGCTCCTACAATGAGCAGTTCTTC.

This clonotype was observed once. The chain recombines TRBV29-1 with TRBJ2-1, with 8 bases aligning to TRBD2. In germline, CDR1 is SQVTM, CDR2 ANQGSEA. CDR3 size: 13 residues. Trimming cost V 7 bases and J 0 bases; bases outside gene matches: 2. CDR3 nucleotides: TGCAGCGCCGGGAGGGGCTCCTACAATGAGCAGTTCTTC. Encoded protein: CSAGRGSYNEQFF.

This clonotype was found a few times. The chain recombines TRBV7-2 with TRBJ2-1; 10 bases agree with TRBD2. There are 17 residues in the CDR3. After removal of 0 bases from V and 2 bases from J, the junction contained 4 bases not matched to a gene. Germline V gene lookup returns CDR1 SGHTA and CDR2 FQGNSA. CDR3 loop: CASSLASTSGTYNEQFF. DNA of the CDR3: TGTGCCAGCAGCTTAGCTTCAACTAGCGGGACCTACAATGAGCAGTTCTTC.

This sequence joins TRBV20-1 and TRBJ2-7, with 12 bases matching TRBD2. The CDR3 has 14 residues. V shed 5 bases, J shed 3 bases, and the junction held 5 bases outside the gene matches. Germline V gene lookup returns CDR1 DFQATT and CDR2 SNEGSKA (reference sequence). Here the CDR3 DNA reads TGCAGTGCTTGGCTAGCGGGAGGGATCTACGAGCAGTACTTC. It encodes CSAWLAGGIYEQYF.

This clonotype was detected many times. The chain joins TRBV5-1 to TRBJ2-3; TRBD1 aligns across 7 bases. The CDR3 loop spans 15 amino acids. The germline V gene encodes CDR1 SGHRS and CDR2 YFSETQ. V dropped 2 bases and J dropped 5; count of bases not matched to a gene: 8. The CDR3 sequence is CASSLGGQPRDTQYF. In DNA form, the CDR3 reads TGCGCCAGCAGCTTAGGGGGACAGCCACGAGATACGCAGTATTTT.

The V gene is TRBV2, the J gene TRBJ1-2, with TRBD1 identical over 8 bases. Trimming at V came to 9 bases and at J to 5 bases, leaving 11 bases not matched to a gene. The CDR3 runs 14 residues. Germline V gene lookup returns CDR1 SNHLY and CDR2 FYNNEI. The CDR3, as DNA: TGTGCCAGATGGCCGGACAGGGAAGGATATGGCTACACCTTC. Translated: CARWPDREGYGYTF.

This clonotype was picked up many times. This rearrangement joins TRBV6-5 to TRBJ2-3; perhaps TRBD2 as D (5 bases). Looked up from germline, CDR1 is MNHEY and CDR2 is SVGAGI. V shed 0 bases and J shed 2 bases, with 15 bases lying between them. CDR3 length: 17 amino acids. The CDR3 DNA sequence: TGTGCCAGCAGTTACTCAGCTAGCACCTTATACACAGATACGCAGTATTTT. Protein sequence: CASSYSASTLYTDTQYF.

This clonotype appeared a few times. The CDR3 DNA reads as TGTGCCAGCAGCCAAGAAAGAAGCTCAGGAGCCAAAAACATTCAGTACTTC. Its protein is CASSQERSSGAKNIQYF. V usage is TRBV4-2 and J usage is TRBJ2-4; D is undetermined. The V gene's germline CDR1 is LGHNA and CDR2 YNFKEQ. This CDR3 is 17 amino acids long. V shed 0 bases and J shed 0 bases, with 12 bases lying between them.